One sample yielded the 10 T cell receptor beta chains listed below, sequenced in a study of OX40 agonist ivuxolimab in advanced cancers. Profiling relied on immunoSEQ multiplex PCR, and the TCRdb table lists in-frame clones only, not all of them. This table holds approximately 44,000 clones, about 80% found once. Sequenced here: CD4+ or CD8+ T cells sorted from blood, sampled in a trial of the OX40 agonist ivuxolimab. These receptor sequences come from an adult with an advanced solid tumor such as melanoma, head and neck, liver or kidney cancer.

Written as DNA, the CDR3 is TGCGCCAGCAGCTTAGGGGACAGGAACTACGAGCAGTACTTC. Translation: CASSLGDRNYEQYF. The chain carries TRBV5-1 and TRBJ2-7, with 8 nucleotides matching TRBD1. The CDR3 totals 14 residues. CDR1 is SGHRS and CDR2 is YFSETQ in the germline V gene. V lost 2 bases, J lost 3 bases, and 4 bases stayed unmatched.

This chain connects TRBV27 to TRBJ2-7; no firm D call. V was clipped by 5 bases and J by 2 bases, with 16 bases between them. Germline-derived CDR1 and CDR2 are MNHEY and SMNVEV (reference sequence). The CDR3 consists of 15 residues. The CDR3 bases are TGTGCCAGCAGTCCGAACGGGTTTGTTACCTACGAGCAGTACTTC. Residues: CASSPNGFVTYEQYF.

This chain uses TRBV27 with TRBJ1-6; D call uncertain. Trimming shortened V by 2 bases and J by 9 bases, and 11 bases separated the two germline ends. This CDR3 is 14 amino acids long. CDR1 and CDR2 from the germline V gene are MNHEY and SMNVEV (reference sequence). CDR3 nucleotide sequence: TGTGCCAGCAGTTTACGGGAGCGGGGTTCACCCCTCCACTTT. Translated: CASSLRERGSPLHF.

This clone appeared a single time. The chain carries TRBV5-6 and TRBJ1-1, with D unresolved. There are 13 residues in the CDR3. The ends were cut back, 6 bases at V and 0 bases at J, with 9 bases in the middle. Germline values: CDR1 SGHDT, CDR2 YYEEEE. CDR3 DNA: TGTGCCAGCACAAAGTTGATGAACACTGAAGCTTTCTTT. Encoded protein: CASTKLMNTEAFF.

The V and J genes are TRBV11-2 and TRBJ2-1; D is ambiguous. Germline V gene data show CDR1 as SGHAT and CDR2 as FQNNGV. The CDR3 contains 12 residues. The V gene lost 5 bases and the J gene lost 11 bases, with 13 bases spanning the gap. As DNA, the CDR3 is TGTGCCAGCAGCCATAGGACCCCCAAGCAGTTCTTC. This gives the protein CASSHRTPKQFF.

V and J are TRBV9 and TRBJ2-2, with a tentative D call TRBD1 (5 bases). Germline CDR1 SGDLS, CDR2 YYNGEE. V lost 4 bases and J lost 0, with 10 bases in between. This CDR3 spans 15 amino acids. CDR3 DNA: TGTGCCAGCAGCTCGACGACAGCGAACACCGGGGAGCTGTTTTTT. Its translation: CASSSTTANTGELFF. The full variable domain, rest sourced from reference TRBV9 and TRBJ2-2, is DSGVTQTPKHLITATGQRVTLRCSPRSGDLSVYWYQQSLDQGLQFLIQYYNGEERAKGNILERFSAQQFPDLHSELNLSSLELGDSALYFCASSSTTANTGELFFGEGSRLTVL.

The CDR3 DNA follows: TGTGCCAGTAGTACCCTTGGGCAGCTCGTCTACAATGAGCAGTTCTTC. It encodes CASSTLGQLVYNEQFF. The V and J genes are TRBV19 and TRBJ2-1; D is ambiguous. CDR1 LNHDA and CDR2 SQIVND come from the germline V gene (reference sequence). The V end was cut by 4 bases, the J end by 3 bases, with 16 bases between. This CDR3 has 16 residues.

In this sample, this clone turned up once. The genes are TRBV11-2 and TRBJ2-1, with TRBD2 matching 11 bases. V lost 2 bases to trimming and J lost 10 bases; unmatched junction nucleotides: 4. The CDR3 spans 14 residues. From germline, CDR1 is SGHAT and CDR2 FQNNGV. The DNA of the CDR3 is TGTGCCAGCAGCTTACTAGCGGGAGGTCTCGAGCAGTTCTTC. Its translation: CASSLLAGGLEQFF.

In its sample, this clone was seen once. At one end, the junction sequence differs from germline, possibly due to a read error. In DNA form, the CDR3 reads TGTGCCAGCAGTGACCGCCACCGGGACAGGCCGATCTTC. Its translation is CASSDRHRDRPIF. This rearrangement joins TRBV2 to TRBJ1-2; 8 bases are a match to TRBD1. The CDR3 consists of 13 residues. Per the germline V gene, CDR1 is SNHLY and CDR2 is FYNNEI.

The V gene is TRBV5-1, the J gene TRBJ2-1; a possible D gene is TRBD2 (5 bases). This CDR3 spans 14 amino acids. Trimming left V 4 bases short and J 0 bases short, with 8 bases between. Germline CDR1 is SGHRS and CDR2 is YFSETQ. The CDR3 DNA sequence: TGCGCCAGCAGCGAGGGTAGCTCCTACAATGAGCAGTTCTTC. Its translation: CASSEGSSYNEQFF.